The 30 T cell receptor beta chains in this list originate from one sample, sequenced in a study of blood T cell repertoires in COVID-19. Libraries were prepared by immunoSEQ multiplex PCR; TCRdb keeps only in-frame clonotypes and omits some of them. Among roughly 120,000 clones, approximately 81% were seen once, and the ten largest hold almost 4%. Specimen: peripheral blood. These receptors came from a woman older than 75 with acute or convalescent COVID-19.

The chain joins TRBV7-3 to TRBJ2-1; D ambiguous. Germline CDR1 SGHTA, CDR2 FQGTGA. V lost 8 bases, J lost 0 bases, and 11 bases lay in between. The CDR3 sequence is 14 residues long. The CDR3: CASAPTSSYNEQFF. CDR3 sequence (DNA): TGTGCCAGCGCACCGACTTCCTCCTACAATGAGCAGTTCTTC.

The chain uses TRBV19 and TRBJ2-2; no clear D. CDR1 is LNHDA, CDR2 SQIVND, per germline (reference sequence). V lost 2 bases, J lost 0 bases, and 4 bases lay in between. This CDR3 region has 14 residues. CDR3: CASSIQANTGELFF. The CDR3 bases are TGTGCCAGTAGTATACAGGCGAACACCGGGGAGCTGTTTTTT.

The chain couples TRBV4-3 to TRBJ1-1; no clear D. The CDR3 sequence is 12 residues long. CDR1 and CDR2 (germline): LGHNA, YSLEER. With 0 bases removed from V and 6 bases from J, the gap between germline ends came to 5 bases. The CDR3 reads CASSQEGSEAFF. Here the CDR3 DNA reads TGCGCCAGCAGCCAAGAGGGCTCTGAAGCTTTCTTT.

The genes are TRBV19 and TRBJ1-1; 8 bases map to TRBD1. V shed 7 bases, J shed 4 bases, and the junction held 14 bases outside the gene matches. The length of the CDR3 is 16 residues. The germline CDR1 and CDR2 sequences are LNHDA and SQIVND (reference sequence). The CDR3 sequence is CASTALITTGGTEAFF. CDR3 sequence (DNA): TGTGCCAGTACCGCTCTAATAACTACAGGGGGCACTGAAGCTTTCTTT. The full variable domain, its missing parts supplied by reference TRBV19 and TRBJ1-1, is DGGITQSPKYLFRKEGQNVTLSCEQNLNHDAMYWYRQDPGQGLRLIYYSQIVNDFQKGDIAEGYSVSREKKESFPLTVTSAQKNPTAFYLCASTALITTGGTEAFFGQGTRLTVV.

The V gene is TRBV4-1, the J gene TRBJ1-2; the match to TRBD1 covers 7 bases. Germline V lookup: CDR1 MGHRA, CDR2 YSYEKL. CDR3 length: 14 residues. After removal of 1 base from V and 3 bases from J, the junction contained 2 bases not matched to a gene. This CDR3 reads CASSQGDRYYGYTF. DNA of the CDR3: TGCGCCAGCAGCCAAGGGGACAGATACTATGGCTACACCTTC.

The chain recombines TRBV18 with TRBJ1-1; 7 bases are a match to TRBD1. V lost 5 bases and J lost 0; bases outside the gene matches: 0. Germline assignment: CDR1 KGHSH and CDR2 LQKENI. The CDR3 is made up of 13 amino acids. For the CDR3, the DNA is TGTGCCAGCTCAGGACAGGTGAACACTGAAGCTTTCTTT. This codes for CASSGQVNTEAFF.

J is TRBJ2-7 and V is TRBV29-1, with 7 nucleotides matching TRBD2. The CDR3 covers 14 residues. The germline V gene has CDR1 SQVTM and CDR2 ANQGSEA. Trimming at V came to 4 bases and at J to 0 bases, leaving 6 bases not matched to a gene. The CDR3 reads CSVGGEGYSYEQYF. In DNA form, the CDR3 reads TGCAGCGTTGGGGGGGAGGGTTACTCCTACGAGCAGTACTTC.

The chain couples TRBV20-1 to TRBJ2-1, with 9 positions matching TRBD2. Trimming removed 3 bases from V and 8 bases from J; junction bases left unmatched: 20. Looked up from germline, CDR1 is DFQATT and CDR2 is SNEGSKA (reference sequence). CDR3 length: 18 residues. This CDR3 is CSASGFGTSTTSEHEQFF. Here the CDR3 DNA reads TGCAGTGCTAGTGGTTTCGGGACTAGCACAACCTCAGAACATGAGCAGTTCTTC.

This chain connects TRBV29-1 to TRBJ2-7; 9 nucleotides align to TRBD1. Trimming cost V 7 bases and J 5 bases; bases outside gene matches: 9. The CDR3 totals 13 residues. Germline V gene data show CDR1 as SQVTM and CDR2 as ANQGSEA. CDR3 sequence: CSAVQGAGDEQYF. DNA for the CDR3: TGCAGCGCCGTACAGGGGGCTGGGGACGAGCAGTACTTC.

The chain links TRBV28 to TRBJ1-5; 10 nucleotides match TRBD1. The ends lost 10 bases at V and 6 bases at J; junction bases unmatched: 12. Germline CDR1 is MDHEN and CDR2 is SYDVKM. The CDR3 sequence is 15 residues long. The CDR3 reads CATAGTGAIGQPQHF. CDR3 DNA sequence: TGTGCCACCGCCGGGACAGGGGCCATCGGTCAGCCCCAGCATTTT.

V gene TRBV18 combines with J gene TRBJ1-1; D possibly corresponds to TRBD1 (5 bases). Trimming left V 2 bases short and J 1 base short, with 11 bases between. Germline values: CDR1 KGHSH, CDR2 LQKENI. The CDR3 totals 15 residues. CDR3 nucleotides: TGTGCCAGCTCACCAAGCTGGACAAAGAACACTGAAGCTTTCTTT. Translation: CASSPSWTKNTEAFF.

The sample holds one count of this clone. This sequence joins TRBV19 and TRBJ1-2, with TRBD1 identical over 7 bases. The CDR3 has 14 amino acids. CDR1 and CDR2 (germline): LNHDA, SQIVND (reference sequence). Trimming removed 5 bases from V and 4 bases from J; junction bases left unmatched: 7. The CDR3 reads CASSPSGGLYGYTF. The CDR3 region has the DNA TGTGCCAGTAGTCCATCAGGGGGTCTCTATGGCTACACCTTC.

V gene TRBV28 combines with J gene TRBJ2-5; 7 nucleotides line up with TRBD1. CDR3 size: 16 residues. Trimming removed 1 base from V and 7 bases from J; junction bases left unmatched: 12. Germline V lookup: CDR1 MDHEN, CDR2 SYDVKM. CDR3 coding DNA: TGTGCCAGCAGTTTATCGGCAGGGGGTCCCGATTGGACCCAGTACTTC. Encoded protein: CASSLSAGGPDWTQYF.

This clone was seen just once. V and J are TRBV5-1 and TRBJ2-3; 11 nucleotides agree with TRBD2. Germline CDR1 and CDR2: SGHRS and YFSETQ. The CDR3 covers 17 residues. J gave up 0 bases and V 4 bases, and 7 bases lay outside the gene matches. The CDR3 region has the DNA TGCGCCAGCAGCGCGGGGACTAGCGGTTTTAGCACAGATACGCAGTATTTT. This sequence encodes CASSAGTSGFSTDTQYF.

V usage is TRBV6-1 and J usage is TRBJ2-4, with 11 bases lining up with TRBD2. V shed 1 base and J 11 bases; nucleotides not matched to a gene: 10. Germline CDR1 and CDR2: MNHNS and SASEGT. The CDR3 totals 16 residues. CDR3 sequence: CASSEVLVAGGSLQYF. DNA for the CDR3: TGTGCCAGCAGTGAAGTTCTTGTAGCGGGGGGGTCCCTTCAGTACTTC.

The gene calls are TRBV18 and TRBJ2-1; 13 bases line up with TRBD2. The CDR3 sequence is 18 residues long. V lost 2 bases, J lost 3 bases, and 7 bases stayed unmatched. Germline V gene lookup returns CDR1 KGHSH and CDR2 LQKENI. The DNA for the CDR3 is TGTGCCAGCTCACCAATTGGACTAGCGGGAGTCAACTACAATGAGCAGTTCTTC. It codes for CASSPIGLAGVNYNEQFF.

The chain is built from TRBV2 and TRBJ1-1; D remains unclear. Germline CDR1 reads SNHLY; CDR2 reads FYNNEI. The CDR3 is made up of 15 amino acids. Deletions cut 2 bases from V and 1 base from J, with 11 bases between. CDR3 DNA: TGTGCCAGCAGTGAAAGGAGACGGGGGAACACTGAAGCTTTCTTT. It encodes CASSERRRGNTEAFF.

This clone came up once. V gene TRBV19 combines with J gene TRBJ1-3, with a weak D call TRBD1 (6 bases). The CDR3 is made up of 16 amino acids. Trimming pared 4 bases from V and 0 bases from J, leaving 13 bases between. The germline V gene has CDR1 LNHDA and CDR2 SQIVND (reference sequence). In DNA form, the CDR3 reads TGTGCCAGTAGTACGGCACAGGGTTACTCTGGAAACACCATATATTTT. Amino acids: CASSTAQGYSGNTIYF.

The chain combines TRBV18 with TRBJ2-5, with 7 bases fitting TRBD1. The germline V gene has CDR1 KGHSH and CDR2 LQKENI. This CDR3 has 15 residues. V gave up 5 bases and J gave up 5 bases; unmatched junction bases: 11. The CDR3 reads CASSRIQGIGETQYF. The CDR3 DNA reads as TGTGCCAGCTCAAGAATACAGGGGATTGGGGAGACCCAGTACTTC. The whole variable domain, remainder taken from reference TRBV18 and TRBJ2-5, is NAGVMQNPRHLVRRRGQEARLRCSPMKGHSHVYWYRQLPEEGLKFMVYLQKENIIDESGMPKERFSAEFPKEGPSILRIQQVVRGDSAAYFCASSRIQGIGETQYFGPGTRLLVL.

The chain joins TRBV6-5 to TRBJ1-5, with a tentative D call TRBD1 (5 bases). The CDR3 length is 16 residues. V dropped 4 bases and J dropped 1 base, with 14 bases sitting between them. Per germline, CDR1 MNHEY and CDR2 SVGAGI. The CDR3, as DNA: TGTGCCAGCAGTTCCCAGGGAGGTCAAAGCAATCAGCCCCAGCATTTT. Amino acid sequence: CASSSQGGQSNQPQHF.

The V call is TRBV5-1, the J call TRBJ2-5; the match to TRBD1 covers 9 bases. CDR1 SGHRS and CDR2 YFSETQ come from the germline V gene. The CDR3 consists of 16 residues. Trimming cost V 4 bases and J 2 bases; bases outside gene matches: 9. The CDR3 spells CASSNTGGIIQETQYF. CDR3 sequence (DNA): TGCGCCAGCAGCAATACAGGGGGCATTATTCAAGAGACCCAGTACTTC.

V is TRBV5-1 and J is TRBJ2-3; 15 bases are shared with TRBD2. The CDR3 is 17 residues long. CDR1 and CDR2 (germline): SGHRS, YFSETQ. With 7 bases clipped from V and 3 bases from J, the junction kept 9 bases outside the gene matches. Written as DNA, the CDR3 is TGCGCCAGCCGGCCTCTCGGGACTAGCGGGGGGACAGATACGCAGTATTTT. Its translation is CASRPLGTSGGTDTQYF. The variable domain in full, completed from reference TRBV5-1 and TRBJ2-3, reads KAGVTQTPRYLIKTRGQQVTLSCSPISGHRSVSWYQQTPGQGLQFLFEYFSETQRNKGNFPGRFSGRQFSNSRSEMNVSTLELGDSALYLCASRPLGTSGGTDTQYFGPGTRLTVL.

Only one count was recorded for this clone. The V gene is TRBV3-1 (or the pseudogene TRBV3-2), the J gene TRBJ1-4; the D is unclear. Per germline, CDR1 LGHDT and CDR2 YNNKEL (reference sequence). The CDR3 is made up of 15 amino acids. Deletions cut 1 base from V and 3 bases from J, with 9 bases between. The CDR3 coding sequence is TGTGCCAGCAGCCAAGTTCGAGGGCCTAATGAAAAACTGTTTTTT. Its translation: CASSQVRGPNEKLFF.

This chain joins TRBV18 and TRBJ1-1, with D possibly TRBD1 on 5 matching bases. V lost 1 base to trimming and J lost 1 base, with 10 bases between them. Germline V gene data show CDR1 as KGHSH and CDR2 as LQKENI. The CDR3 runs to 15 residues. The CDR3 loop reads CASSPLRGENTEAFF. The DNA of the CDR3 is TGTGCCAGCTCACCACTCCGGGGGGAGAACACTGAAGCTTTCTTT.

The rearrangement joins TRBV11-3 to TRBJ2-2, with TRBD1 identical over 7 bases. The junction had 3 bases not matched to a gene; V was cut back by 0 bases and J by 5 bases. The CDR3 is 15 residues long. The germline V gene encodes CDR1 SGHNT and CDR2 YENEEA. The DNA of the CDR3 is TGTGCCAGCAGCTTAGAGGCAGGGGGAACCGGGGAGCTGTTTTTT. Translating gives CASSLEAGGTGELFF.

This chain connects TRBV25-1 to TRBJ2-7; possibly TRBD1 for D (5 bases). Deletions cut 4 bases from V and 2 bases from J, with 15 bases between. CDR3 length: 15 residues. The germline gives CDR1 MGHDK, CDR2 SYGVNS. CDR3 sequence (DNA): TGTGCCAGCAGTGCCACTCCTGACAGTACCTACGAGCAGTACTTC. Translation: CASSATPDSTYEQYF.

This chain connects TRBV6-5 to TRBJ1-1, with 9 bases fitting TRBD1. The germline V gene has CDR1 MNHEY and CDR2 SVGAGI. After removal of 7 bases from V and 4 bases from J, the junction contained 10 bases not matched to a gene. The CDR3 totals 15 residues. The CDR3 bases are TGTGCCAGCACCTGGGGACAGGGCTTGAGCACTGAAGCTTTCTTT. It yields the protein CASTWGQGLSTEAFF.

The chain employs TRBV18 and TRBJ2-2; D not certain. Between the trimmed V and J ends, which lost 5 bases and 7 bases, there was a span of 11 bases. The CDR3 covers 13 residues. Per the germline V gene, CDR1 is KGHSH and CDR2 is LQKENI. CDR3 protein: CASSISGGGELFF. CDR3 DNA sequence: TGTGCCAGCTCAATCTCGGGTGGCGGGGAGCTGTTTTTT.

The CDR3: CASSQRLAGVYEQFF. CDR3 in DNA: TGCGCCAGCAGCCAGAGACTAGCGGGAGTGTATGAGCAGTTCTTC. The J gene is TRBJ2-1, the V gene TRBV5-1; 12 nucleotides align to TRBD2. The germline V gene has CDR1 SGHRS and CDR2 YFSETQ. The CDR3 covers 15 residues. V shed 4 bases and J 8 bases; nucleotides not matched to a gene: 7.

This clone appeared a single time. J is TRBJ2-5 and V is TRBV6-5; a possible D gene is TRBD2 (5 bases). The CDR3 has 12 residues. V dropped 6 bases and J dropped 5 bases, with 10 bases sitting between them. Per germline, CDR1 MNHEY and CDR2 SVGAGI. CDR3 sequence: CASSPRGETQYF. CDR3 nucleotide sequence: TGTGCCAGCAGCCCCAGAGGGGAGACCCAGTACTTC.